One and the same sample provided the 13 T cell receptor beta chains below, sequenced in a study of T cell clonality in common variable immunodeficiency. Overall study findings and caveats: In common variable immunodeficiency, TCR beta chains reportedly carried fewer deletions and N-nucleotide insertions.

Libraries were prepared by immunoSEQ multiplex PCR; TCRdb keeps only in-frame clonotypes and omits some of them. In total the sample includes over 30,000 clones, none of them seen once. These receptors lack a known antigen. What was sequenced was peripheral blood mononuclear cells. The source is a human donor with common variable immunodeficiency.

This clone appeared a few times. The missing CDR3 end, 3 residues past where the read stops, is filled in from the germline J gene. The chain employs TRBV6-1 and TRBJ1-6; 8 bases are shared with TRBD1. The V and J ends lost 2 bases and 10 bases, in that order; junction bases with no gene match: 10. This CDR3 has 16 amino acids. Germline CDR1 MNHNS, CDR2 SASEGT. This chain's CDR3 is CASSERGTGDHSPLHF. CDR3 DNA, as far as it was read: TGTGCCAGCAGTGAAAGGGGGACAGGAGATCACTCACCC.

This clone occurred a few times. With the read ending 3 residues before the CDR3 end, the germline J gene is used to fill in that end. The chain recombines TRBV19 with TRBJ1-5; 12 bases are a match to TRBD1. V shed 5 bases, J shed 6 bases, and the junction held 14 bases outside the gene matches. The CDR3 sequence is 18 residues long. Germline CDR1 LNHDA, CDR2 SQIVND (reference sequence). The covered CDR3 bases are TGTGCCAGTAGTTCCCCCCGGGACAGGGGGCTTAGGGGTCAGCCC. It codes for CASSSPRDRGLRGQP. The full CDR3 protein is CASSSPRDRGLRGQPQHF.

This clone was found many times. The read gets to within 3 residues of the CDR3 end, and the germline J gene fills in the rest. The chain combines TRBV10-1 with TRBJ1-4; 9 nucleotides agree with TRBD1. The V gene end was trimmed by 6 bases and the J gene end by 4 bases; junction bases not matched to a gene: 6. Looked up from germline, CDR1 is WNHNN and CDR2 is SYGVQD (reference sequence). The CDR3 totals 15 residues. The CDR3 DNA, read in part, is TGCGCCAGCAGCCTTGGGACAGGGCGTAATGAAAAA. This sequence encodes CASSLGTGRNEK. In full, the CDR3 is CASSLGTGRNEKLFF.

Details on this clone: The read gets to within 3 residues of the CDR3 end, and the germline J gene fills in the rest. Other nucleotide sequences in the sample specify the same CDR3. The chain recombines TRBV18 with TRBJ2-1; 16 bases are a match to TRBD2. The germline CDR1 and CDR2 sequences are KGHSH and LQKENI. CDR3 length: 16 amino acids. Trimming took 4 bases from V and 9 from J; bases not matched to a gene: 6. CDR3 loop: CASSLTGTSGGGEQFF. The DNA read from the CDR3 is TGTGCCAGCTCACTTACCGGGACTAGCGGGGGGGGTGAG.

Of note for this clone: The DNA ends 3 residues before the CDR3 does, and the rest of the CDR3 is filled in from the germline J gene. The chain is built from TRBV7-2 and TRBJ2-5, with D perhaps TRBD2 (5 bases). The V gene lost 7 bases and the J gene lost 4 bases, with 13 bases spanning the gap. CDR1 and CDR2 from the germline V gene are SGHTA and FQGNSA. The CDR3 covers 13 residues. Incomplete CDR3 DNA: TGTGCCAGCAACAAACTAGAAGCAGAGACC. It yields the protein CASNKLEAET. The whole CDR3 sequence reads CASNKLEAETQYF.

Only a few counts were recorded for this clone. The read comes to an end 3 residues before the CDR3 does, leaving the germline J gene to fill in the end. The J gene is TRBJ2-5, the V gene TRBV30, with D hard to call. In germline, CDR1 is GTSNPN, CDR2 SVGIG (reference sequence). Trimming took off 0 bases at V and 4 bases at J, with 6 bases between the two ends. This CDR3 has 12 amino acids. CDR3 DNA, as far as it was read: TGTGCCTGGAGTGTACAGATAGAGACC. This encodes CAWSVQIET. The entire CDR3 protein reads CAWSVQIETQYF.

This clone came up a few times. Read coverage stops 3 residues before the CDR3 terminus; the germline J gene supplies the remainder. This chain links TRBV30 with TRBJ2-5, with D possibly TRBD2 on 5 matching bases. V lost 1 base, J lost 5 bases, and 8 bases lay in between. The CDR3 has 12 amino acids. The V gene's germline CDR1 is GTSNPN and CDR2 SVGIG (reference sequence). The CDR3 reads CAWSGSGETQYF. The sequenced part of the CDR3 DNA is TGTGCCTGGAGTGGGTCGGGGGAGACC. The variable domain in full, completed from reference TRBV30 and TRBJ2-5, reads SQTIHQWPATLVQPVGSPLSLECTVEGTSNPNLYWYRQAAGRGLQLLFYSVGIGQISSEVPQNLSASRPQDRQFILSSKKLLLSDSGFYLCAWSGSGETQYFGPGTRLLVL.

This clone was found a few times. The read is 3 residues too short to cover the CDR3 end, so that end is filled in from the germline J gene. This chain joins TRBV19 and TRBJ2-7, with a tentative D call TRBD2 (5 bases). The CDR3 is 14 amino acids. V lost 5 bases and J 0 bases, leaving 11 bases between the germline ends. The germline V gene encodes CDR1 LNHDA and CDR2 SQIVND (reference sequence). CDR3 DNA, as far as it was read: TGTGCCAGTAGTGAGGGCCACAGCTCCTACGAG. Protein: CASSEGHSSYE. The CDR3 in its entirety is CASSEGHSSYEQYF. The complete variable domain, with remaining parts taken from reference TRBV19 and TRBJ2-7, reads DGGITQSPKYLFRKEGQNVTLSCEQNLNHDAMYWYRQDPGQGLRLIYYSQIVNDFQKGDIAEGYSVSREKKESFPLTVTSAQKNPTAFYLCASSEGHSSYEQYFGPGTRLTVT.

This clone was seen a handful of times. Read data end 3 residues before the CDR3 end; the end is taken from the germline J gene. The chain couples TRBV6-1 to TRBJ2-1; 9 bases fit TRBD2. CDR3 length equals 16 residues. Germline values: CDR1 MNHNS, CDR2 SASEGT. J lost 7 bases, V lost 4 bases, and 11 bases had no gene match. The DNA read from the CDR3 is TGTGCCAGCAGTGGAAGGGTAGCGGGGGAGAAAAATGAG. Translation: CASSGRVAGEKNE. In full, the CDR3 is CASSGRVAGEKNEQFF.

There are a few counts of this clone. The read comes to an end 3 residues before the CDR3 does, leaving the germline J gene to fill in the end. The chain is built from TRBV20-1 and TRBJ2-1; TRBD2 might be the D (6 bases). Germline-derived CDR1 and CDR2 are DFQATT and SNEGSKA (reference sequence). The CDR3 covers 15 residues. Trimming took off 1 base at V and 1 base at J, with 11 bases between the two ends. CDR3: CSARGGAGSYNEQFF. The DNA read from the CDR3 is TGCAGTGCTAGAGGTGGGGCGGGGTCCTACAATGAG.

The sample holds many counts of this clone. The read comes to an end 3 residues before the CDR3 does, leaving the germline J gene to fill in the end. The same CDR3 is also encoded by other DNA sequences in this sample. V and J are TRBV2 and TRBJ1-2, with TRBD1 as a possible D gene (5 bases). V was trimmed by 2 bases and J by 4 bases, leaving 5 bases between them. Germline V gene sequence: CDR1 SNHLY, CDR2 FYNNEI. The CDR3 has 12 residues. Incomplete CDR3 DNA: TGTGCCAGCAGTGAACAGGGCTATGGC. Its protein product is CASSEQGYG. The full-length CDR3 reads as CASSEQGYGYTF.

This clone was found a few times. The CDR3 is cut off 3 residues early in the read; its end comes from the germline J gene. V usage is TRBV19 and J usage is TRBJ2-5, with 7 nucleotides matching TRBD1. J lost 1 base, V lost 8 bases, and 7 bases had no gene match. From germline, CDR1 is LNHDA and CDR2 SQIVND (reference sequence). This CDR3 region has 14 residues. CDR3 bases read: TGTGCCAGTGGTACGGGACAGTCCCAAGAGACC. Its translation: CASGTGQSQET. The complete CDR3 protein is CASGTGQSQETQYF. Drawing the rest from reference TRBV19 and TRBJ2-5, the complete variable domain is DGGITQSPKYLFRKEGQNVTLSCEQNLNHDAMYWYRQDPGQGLRLIYYSQIVNDFQKGDIAEGYSVSREKKESFPLTVTSAQKNPTAFYLCASGTGQSQETQYFGPGTRLLVL.

In its sample, this clone was seen many times. The DNA ends 3 residues before the CDR3 does, and the rest of the CDR3 is filled in from the germline J gene. V usage is TRBV19 and J usage is TRBJ2-7; D gene unclear. Germline-derived CDR1 and CDR2 are LNHDA and SQIVND (reference sequence). Trimming stripped 5 bases from V and 5 bases from J, with 22 bases between. The CDR3 is made up of 16 amino acids. CDR3 region: CASSAAKGPPRDEQYF. Incomplete CDR3 DNA: TGTGCCAGTAGTGCCGCGAAAGGGCCCCCTCGAGACGAG.